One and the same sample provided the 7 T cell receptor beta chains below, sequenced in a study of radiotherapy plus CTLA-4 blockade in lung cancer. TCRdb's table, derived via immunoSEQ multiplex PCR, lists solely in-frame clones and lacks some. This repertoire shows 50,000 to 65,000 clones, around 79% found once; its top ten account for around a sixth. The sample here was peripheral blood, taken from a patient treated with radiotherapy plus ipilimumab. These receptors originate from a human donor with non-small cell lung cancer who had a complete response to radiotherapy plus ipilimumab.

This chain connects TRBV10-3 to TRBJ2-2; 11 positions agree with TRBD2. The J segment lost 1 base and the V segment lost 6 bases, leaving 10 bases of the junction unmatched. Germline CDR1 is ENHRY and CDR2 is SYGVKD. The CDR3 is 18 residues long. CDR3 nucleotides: TGTGCCATCAGGGGGGCTAGCGGGAGGAGGCTGAACACCGGGGAGCTGTTTTTT. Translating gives CAIRGASGRRLNTGELFF.

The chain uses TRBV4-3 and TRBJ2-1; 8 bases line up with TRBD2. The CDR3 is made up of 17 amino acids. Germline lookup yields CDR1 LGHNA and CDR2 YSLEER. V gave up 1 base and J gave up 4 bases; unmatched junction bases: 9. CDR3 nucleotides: TGCGCCAGCAGCCAAGGCGATCCTAGCGGGTATTACAATGAGCAGTTCTTC. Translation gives CASSQGDPSGYYNEQFF.

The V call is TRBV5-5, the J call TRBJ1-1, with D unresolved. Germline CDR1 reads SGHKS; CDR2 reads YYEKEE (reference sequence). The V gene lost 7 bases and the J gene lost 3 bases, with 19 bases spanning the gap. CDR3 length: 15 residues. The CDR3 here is CASVLELRRYTEAFF. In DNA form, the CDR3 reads TGTGCCAGCGTTCTGGAACTCAGGAGGTACACTGAAGCTTTCTTT.

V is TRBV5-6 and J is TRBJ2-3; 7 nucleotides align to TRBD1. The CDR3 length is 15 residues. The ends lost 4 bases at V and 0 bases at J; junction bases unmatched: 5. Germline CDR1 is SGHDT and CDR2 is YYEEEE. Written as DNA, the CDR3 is TGTGCCAGCAGCCGAGACAGGGACAGCACAGATACGCAGTATTTT. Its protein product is CASSRDRDSTDTQYF.

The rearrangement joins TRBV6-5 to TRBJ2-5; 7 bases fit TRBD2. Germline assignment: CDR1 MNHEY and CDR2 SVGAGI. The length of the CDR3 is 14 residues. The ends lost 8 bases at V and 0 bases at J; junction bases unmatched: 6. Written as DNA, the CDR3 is TGTGCCAGCGCCCCGGGGGGAAACCAAGAGACCCAGTACTTC. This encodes CASAPGGNQETQYF.

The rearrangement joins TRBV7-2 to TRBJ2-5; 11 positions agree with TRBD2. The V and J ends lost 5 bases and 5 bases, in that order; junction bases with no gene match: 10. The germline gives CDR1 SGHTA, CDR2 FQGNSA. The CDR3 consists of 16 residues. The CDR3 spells CASSRDSGGAGETQYF. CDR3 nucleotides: TGTGCCAGCAGCAGGGATAGCGGGGGGGCTGGGGAGACCCAGTACTTC.

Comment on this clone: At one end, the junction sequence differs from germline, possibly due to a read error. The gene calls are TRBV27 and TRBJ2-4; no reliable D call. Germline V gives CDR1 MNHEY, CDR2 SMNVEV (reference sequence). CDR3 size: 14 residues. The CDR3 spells CASSLSLAKNIQYF. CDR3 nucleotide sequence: TGTGCCAGCAGCTTATCACTAGCCAAAAACATTCAGTACTTC.